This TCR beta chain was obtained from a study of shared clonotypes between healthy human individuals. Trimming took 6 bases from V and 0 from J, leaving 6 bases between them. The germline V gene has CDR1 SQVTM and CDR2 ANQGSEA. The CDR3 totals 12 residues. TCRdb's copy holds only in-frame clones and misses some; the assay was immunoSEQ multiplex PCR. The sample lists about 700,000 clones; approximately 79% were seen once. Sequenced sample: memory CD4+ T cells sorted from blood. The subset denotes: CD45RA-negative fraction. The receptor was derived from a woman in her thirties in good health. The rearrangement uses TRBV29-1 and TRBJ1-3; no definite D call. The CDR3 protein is CSVGVSGNTIYF. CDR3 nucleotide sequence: TGCAGCGTAGGAGTCTCTGGAAACACCATATATTTT.